These 31 T cell receptor beta chains were all obtained from the same sample, sequenced in a study of shared clonotypes between healthy human individuals. The naive CD8 population came from CD45RO-negative cells selected for CCR7, without terminally differentiated effector memory CD45RA+ cells. Libraries were prepared by immunoSEQ multiplex PCR; TCRdb keeps only in-frame clonotypes and omits some of them. The sample includes just over 2,000,000 clones, about 95% of them seen just once. Sequencing used naive CD8+ T cells sorted from blood. These TCRs come from a man aged 18 to 29 in good health.

J is TRBJ2-7 and V is TRBV7-9; D may be TRBD1 or TRBD2 (6 bases each). V was cut by 8 bases and J by 2 bases, with 22 bases left in between. CDR3 length: 16 amino acids. Germline lookup yields CDR1 SEHNR and CDR2 FQNEAQ (reference sequence). This CDR3 reads CASGSRRDTRAYEQYF. The CDR3 nucleotides read TGTGCCAGCGGATCTAGGCGGGACACCAGAGCCTACGAGCAGTACTTC.

The chain is built from TRBV7-9 and TRBJ2-3; TRBD2 agrees at 10 bases. The J segment lost 3 bases and the V segment lost 6 bases, leaving 9 bases of the junction unmatched. There are 16 residues in the CDR3. The germline CDR1 and CDR2 sequences are SEHNR and FQNEAQ (reference sequence). The CDR3 region has the DNA TGTGCCAGCAGTGGTTATAGCGGGGGGTTGACAGATACGCAGTATTTT. This gives the protein CASSGYSGGLTDTQYF.

The chain employs TRBV5-6 and TRBJ1-1; TRBD1 agrees at 9 bases. Germline V gene lookup returns CDR1 SGHDT and CDR2 YYEEEE. CDR3 length: 13 residues. Trimming at V came to 2 bases and at J to 6 bases, leaving 2 bases not matched to a gene. The CDR3 loop reads CASSFRQGAEAFF. CDR3 bases: TGTGCCAGCAGCTTCCGACAGGGGGCTGAAGCTTTCTTT.

The chain recombines TRBV7-6 with TRBJ2-7; 8 bases map to TRBD2. CDR3 size: 14 residues. V shed 5 bases, J shed 2 bases, and the junction held 5 bases outside the gene matches. Germline CDR1 SGHVS, CDR2 FNYEAQ. CDR3 residues: CASSPREGAYEQYF. The CDR3 DNA reads TGTGCCAGCAGCCCCCGGGAGGGGGCCTACGAGCAGTACTTC.

This rearrangement joins TRBV5-4 to TRBJ2-1; possible D gene TRBD1, 5 bases. The CDR3 sequence is 15 residues long. Germline CDR1 and CDR2: SGHNT and YYREEE (reference sequence). Trimming removed 4 bases from V and 4 bases from J, with 15 bases in between. This CDR3 is CASSPVEGVYNEQFF. CDR3 bases: TGTGCCAGCAGCCCCGTCGAAGGGGTTTACAATGAGCAGTTCTTC.

The V call is TRBV6-5, the J call TRBJ2-7; D might be TRBD2 (5 bases). Germline CDR1 reads MNHEY; CDR2 reads SVGAGI. V lost 6 bases and J lost 0, with 12 bases in between. This CDR3 spans 14 amino acids. The CDR3 nucleotides read TGTGCCAGCAGCCCCTTGACTATCTCCTACGAGCAGTACTTC. It is translated as CASSPLTISYEQYF.

This clone occurred once. The chain links TRBV7-2 to TRBJ2-3, with 13 bases that match TRBD2. The length of the CDR3 is 18 residues. The V segment lost 5 bases and the J segment 0 bases; nucleotides outside the gene matches: 8. Germline loops: CDR1 SGHTA, CDR2 FQGNSA. The CDR3, as DNA: TGTGCCAGCAGCCAACGGACTAGCGGGGGAGTTAGCACAGATACGCAGTATTTT. Its protein product is CASSQRTSGGVSTDTQYF.

The rearrangement joins TRBV4-1 to TRBJ2-1; 10 bases match TRBD2. The CDR3 has 15 residues. The trim removed 6 bases at V and 4 bases at J, leaving 6 bases unmatched. CDR1 is MGHRA, CDR2 YSYEKL, per germline. CDR3 nucleotides: TGCGCCAGCAGGGTAGGACTAGCGGCGTACAATGAGCAGTTCTTC. Translated, it gives CASRVGLAAYNEQFF.

The CDR3 loop reads CASSLAGGQTFYGYTF. The CDR3 DNA reads TGTGCCAGCAGCTTGGCTGGTGGACAGACTTTCTATGGCTACACCTTC. This sequence joins TRBV5-6 and TRBJ1-2; a possible D gene is TRBD1 (6 bases). Germline V gene data show CDR1 as SGHDT and CDR2 as YYEEEE. Trimming took 0 bases from V and 4 from J, leaving 16 bases between them. This CDR3 has 16 residues.

In the case of this clone: Distinct nucleotide sequences in the sample also encode this CDR3. This chain joins TRBV27 and TRBJ1-5; 8 nucleotides line up with TRBD1. The CDR3 spans 14 residues. Germline assignment: CDR1 MNHEY and CDR2 SMNVEV (reference sequence). V lost 2 bases and J lost 4; bases outside the gene matches: 1. The CDR3: CASSLRQGNQPQHF. CDR3 nucleotide sequence: TGTGCCAGCAGTTTACGACAGGGGAATCAGCCCCAGCATTTT.

The gene calls are TRBV6-6 and TRBJ2-7, with D uncertain. This CDR3 contains 13 residues. The germline V gene has CDR1 MNHNY and CDR2 SVGAGI (reference sequence). Trimming left V 5 bases short and J 1 base short, with 9 bases between. The CDR3 sequence is CASSLSVSYEQYF. The CDR3 DNA reads as TGTGCCAGCAGTCTGTCAGTGTCCTACGAGCAGTACTTC.

In regard to this clone: The same CDR3 can be traced to other DNA sequences in this sample. The chain links TRBV9 to TRBJ2-7; D possibly corresponds to TRBD1 (7 bases). The CDR3 totals 14 residues. Trimming stripped 4 bases from V and 0 bases from J, with 11 bases between. Germline CDR1 is SGDLS and CDR2 is YYNGEE. The CDR3 region is CASSPRDSSYEQYF. In nucleotides, the CDR3 is TGTGCCAGCAGCCCGCGGGACAGCTCCTACGAGCAGTACTTC.

This chain connects TRBV14 to TRBJ2-7; D possibly uses TRBD1 or TRBD2 (5 bases each). V was clipped by 5 bases and J by 2 bases, with 16 bases between them. The CDR3 extends over 15 amino acids. From germline, CDR1 is SGHDN and CDR2 FVKESK. This CDR3 reads CASSSGRFLTYEQYF. CDR3 nucleotides: TGTGCCAGCAGCTCGGGACGGTTCCTGACCTACGAGCAGTACTTC.

Notes on this clone: Distinct nucleotide sequences in the sample also encode this CDR3. The chain has TRBV6-5 and TRBJ2-7; the D is unclear. Deletions cut 5 bases from V and 1 base from J, with 6 bases between. In germline, CDR1 is MNHEY, CDR2 SVGAGI. The CDR3 extends over 12 amino acids. In nucleotides, the CDR3 is TGTGCCAGCAGTCCGACTTCCTACGAGCAGTACTTC. It translates to CASSPTSYEQYF.

The V and J genes are TRBV19 and TRBJ2-7; a weak D match, TRBD1 (6 bases). Germline V gene data show CDR1 as LNHDA and CDR2 as SQIVND (reference sequence). CDR3 length: 15 residues. Trimming pared 3 bases from V and 0 bases from J, leaving 12 bases between. The CDR3 DNA is TGTGCCAGTAGTATCGGATACAGGGTCTCCTACGAGCAGTACTTC. Translated, it gives CASSIGYRVSYEQYF.

The chain has TRBV2 and TRBJ2-1; a possible D gene is TRBD1 (6 bases). The length of the CDR3 is 15 residues. V lost 8 bases, J lost 4 bases, and 18 bases lay in between. CDR1 is SNHLY and CDR2 is FYNNEI in the germline V gene. CDR3 sequence reads: CASLGEGQPYNEQFF. DNA for the CDR3: TGTGCCAGCCTCGGGGAAGGACAGCCATACAATGAGCAGTTCTTC.

The V and J genes are TRBV5-1 and TRBJ2-7; TRBD2 aligns across 9 bases. From germline, CDR1 is SGHRS and CDR2 YFSETQ. CDR3 length: 15 amino acids. The V gene end was trimmed by 0 bases and the J gene end by 5 bases; junction bases not matched to a gene: 6. CDR3 sequence reads: CASSLEGLAAHEQYF. CDR3 DNA sequence: TGCGCCAGCAGCTTGGAGGGACTAGCTGCCCACGAGCAGTACTTC.

V and J are TRBV27 and TRBJ2-1; TRBD1 is a possible D gene (6 bases). Germline V gene sequence: CDR1 MNHEY, CDR2 SMNVEV (reference sequence). This CDR3 spans 14 amino acids. V was pared by 3 bases and J by 6 bases, with 12 bases between. CDR3 in amino acids: CASSLRTASNEQFF. The DNA for the CDR3 is TGTGCCAGCAGTTTGCGGACAGCGTCCAATGAGCAGTTCTTC.

This chain uses TRBV13 with TRBJ2-7, with TRBD2 as a possible D gene (5 bases). CDR1 PRHDT and CDR2 FYEKMQ come from the germline V gene (reference sequence). This CDR3 is built from 14 residues. V was shortened by 0 bases and J by 6 bases, with 12 bases between the two germline ends. The CDR3 sequence is CASSLGLVPFEQYF. Here the CDR3 DNA reads TGTGCCAGCAGCTTAGGACTAGTTCCTTTCGAGCAGTACTTC.

V gene TRBV4-1 combines with J gene TRBJ2-1; 7 bases are a match to TRBD2. CDR1 is MGHRA, CDR2 YSYEKL, per germline. V trimming: 0 bases; J trimming: 6 bases; junction bases outside the gene matches: 2. This CDR3 has 14 residues. Here the CDR3 reads CASSQDAGVNEQFF. CDR3 nucleotides: TGCGCCAGCAGCCAAGATGCGGGAGTCAATGAGCAGTTCTTC.

This chain links TRBV21-1 with TRBJ1-5. TRBV21-1 is a known pseudogene. This CDR3 spans 15 amino acids. Written as DNA, the CDR3 is TGTGCCAGCAGCAAAGTTAGAAGGGGCAATCAGCCCCAGCATTTT. Its translation is CASSKVRRGNQPQHF.

The chain is built from TRBV7-8 and TRBJ2-1; 10 nucleotides agree with TRBD2. Per germline, CDR1 SGHVS and CDR2 FQNEAQ. V gave up 6 bases and J gave up 3 bases; unmatched junction bases: 5. The CDR3 covers 15 residues. CDR3 region: CASREAGGRYNEQFF. The CDR3 nucleotides read TGTGCCAGCAGAGAAGCGGGGGGGCGCTACAATGAGCAGTTCTTC.

The chain uses TRBV9 and TRBJ2-5; possibly TRBD2 for D (7 bases). Germline V gene lookup returns CDR1 SGDLS and CDR2 YYNGEE. The germline V and J ends were trimmed by 4 bases and 4 bases, with 14 bases remaining between them. The CDR3 runs 14 residues. The CDR3 reads CASSPWGGRETQYF. The CDR3 DNA reads TGTGCCAGCAGCCCCTGGGGGGGGCGAGAGACCCAGTACTTC.

The CDR3 sequence: CASSLGLGVAYNEQFF. CDR3 DNA: TGTGCCAGCAGCTTAGGCCTGGGGGTGGCGTACAATGAGCAGTTCTTC. The rearrangement links TRBV13 to TRBJ2-1; D might be TRBD1 or TRBD2, each matching 5 bases. V was pared by 0 bases and J by 4 bases, with 13 bases between. The CDR3 contains 16 residues. The germline gives CDR1 PRHDT, CDR2 FYEKMQ (reference sequence). Combining the CDR3 with reference TRBV13 and TRBJ2-1 gives the whole variable domain AAGVIQSPRHLIKEKRETATLKCYPIPRHDTVYWYQQGPGQDPQFLISFYEKMQSDKGSIPDRFSAQQFSDYHSELNMSSLELGDSALYFCASSLGLGVAYNEQFFGPGTRLTVL.

This chain connects TRBV21-1 to TRBJ1-5. TRBV21-1 is listed as a pseudogene. CDR3 length equals 19 residues. CDR3 sequence (DNA): TGTGCCAGCAGCAGGAGGAAGCCGGGGAGCCCTGTTAGCAATCAGCCCCAGCATTTT. Protein product: CASSRRKPGSPVSNQPQHF.

The genes are TRBV10-3 and TRBJ2-1; TRBD1 matches 8 bases. The CDR3 is made up of 19 amino acids. CDR1 is ENHRY and CDR2 is SYGVKD in the germline V gene. After removal of 0 bases from V and 0 bases from J, the junction contained 10 bases not matched to a gene. CDR3 in DNA: TGTGCCATCAGTGAGTCGACCTTGCGGCAGGGGGCCTCCTACAATGAGCAGTTCTTC. It specifies CAISESTLRQGASYNEQFF.

The chain uses TRBV10-3 and TRBJ2-7; TRBD1 aligns across 12 bases. Trimming took 6 bases from V and 3 from J; bases not matched to a gene: 3. The CDR3 sequence is 14 residues long. Germline CDR1 is ENHRY and CDR2 is SYGVKD. CDR3 amino acids: CAIRGTGGGYEQYF. The CDR3 bases are TGTGCCATCAGGGGGACAGGGGGCGGCTACGAGCAGTACTTC.

CDR3 nucleotide sequence: TGTGCTAGTGGTTTGGACCTAACCTACGAGCAGTACTTC. Protein product: CASGLDLTYEQYF. The chain is built from TRBV12-5 and TRBJ2-7; D not resolved. In germline, CDR1 is LGHNT, CDR2 FRNRAP. V lost 1 base and J lost 2, with 6 bases in between. The CDR3 has 13 amino acids. Full variable domain (missing parts from reference TRBV12-5 and TRBJ2-7): DARVTQTPRHKVTEMGQEVTMRCQPILGHNTVFWYRQTMMQGLELLAYFRNRAPLDDSGMPKDRFSAEMPDATLATLKIQPSEPRDSAVYFCASGLDLTYEQYFGPGTRLTVT.

The chain employs TRBV4-1 and TRBJ1-6, with D possibly matching TRBD1 (6 bases). The length of the CDR3 is 17 residues. CDR1 is MGHRA and CDR2 is YSYEKL in the germline V gene. Trimming pared 0 bases from V and 5 bases from J, leaving 14 bases between. CDR3: CASSQDHRTEDNSPLHF. CDR3 nucleotides: TGCGCCAGCAGCCAAGATCATCGGACAGAAGATAATTCACCCCTCCACTTT.

This clone was seen just once. The rearrangement uses TRBV4-1 and TRBJ2-7; D not resolved. Per germline, CDR1 MGHRA and CDR2 YSYEKL. Trimming cost V 5 bases and J 4 bases, with 18 bases left between them. The CDR3 length is 15 residues. The CDR3 sequence: CASSLALATQYEQYF. CDR3 coding DNA: TGCGCCAGCAGCTTAGCCCTCGCGACTCAGTACGAGCAGTACTTC.

The J gene is TRBJ2-7, the V gene TRBV7-6; no reliable D call. The CDR3 consists of 16 residues. V dropped 4 bases and J dropped 3 bases, with 19 bases sitting between them. The V gene's germline CDR1 is SGHVS and CDR2 FNYEAQ. In DNA form, the CDR3 reads TGTGCCAGCAGCTGTCCCCTCGAAAGGGTAATCTACGAGCAGTACTTC. The encoded protein is CASSCPLERVIYEQYF.